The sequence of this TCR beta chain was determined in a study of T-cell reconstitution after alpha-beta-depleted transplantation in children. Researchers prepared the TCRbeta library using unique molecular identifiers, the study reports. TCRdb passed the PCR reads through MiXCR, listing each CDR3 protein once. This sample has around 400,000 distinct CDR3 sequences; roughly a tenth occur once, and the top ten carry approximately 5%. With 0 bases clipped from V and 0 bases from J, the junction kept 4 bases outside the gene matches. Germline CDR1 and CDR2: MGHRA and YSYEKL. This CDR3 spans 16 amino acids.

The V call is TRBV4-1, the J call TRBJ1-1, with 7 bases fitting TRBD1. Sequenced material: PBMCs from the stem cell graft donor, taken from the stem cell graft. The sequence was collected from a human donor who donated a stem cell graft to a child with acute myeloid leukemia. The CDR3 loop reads CASSQEQGTVNTEAFF. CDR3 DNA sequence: TGCGCCAGCAGCCAAGAACAGGGGACCGTGAACACTGAAGCTTTCTTT.